This TCR beta chain was sequenced for a study of blood T cells in healthy people across ages (dated by TCRdb to between 2015 and 2016). General notes on the study: In model experiments, roughly one uniquely barcoded TCR beta cDNA molecule per two T cells was captured by template switching. The study measured age-related changes in TCR beta repertoire diversity using deep sequencing normalized with unique cDNA molecular identifiers. The donors were divided into four age groups: young (average around 16 years), middle-aged (approximately 39), aged (approximately 62) and long-lived (approximately 74). Donors of different ages were randomly distributed across sequencing lanes to avoid experimental bias. For two donors (one aged 18 to 29 and one aged 80 or older), the study analyzed two additional independent replicas of 1 million unique cDNA reads from the same blood draw. Study-level results and caveats: Observed TCR beta diversity correlated strongly with the percentage of naive T cells measured by flow cytometry. Total diversity estimates from one million sequenced T cells were considered lower bounds and underestimates. Observed TCR beta diversity per million T cells fell roughly linearly with age, and a significant reduction was already apparent by age around 44. Conclusive comparison of naive and antigen-experienced compartments was prevented by the profiling of bulk unsorted PBMCs. Compared with the aged group, more naive CD4+ T cells, fewer expanded clones and increased TCR diversity were shown by the long-lived group, suggesting age selection. Because donor CMV infection status was unknown, age-related changes in expanded clonotypes were potentially confounded.

The approximately 39 donors, aged 6 to 90 years, were systemically healthy Caucasian individuals from Russia. Each donor gave 8 to 10 milliliters of peripheral blood, collected into EDTA-treated Vacutainer tubes. Ficoll-Paque density-gradient centrifugation was used to isolate PBMCs, with at least 6.5 million per sample. Total RNA was extracted from PBMCs with Trizol reagent, with at least 5.5 micrograms obtained per sample. Naive CD45RAhigh/CD27high T cell percentages were measured by flow cytometry on a PBMC aliquot from every donor. Taken from cysteine to phenylalanine, the CDR3 has 12 residues. The kept DNA is CDR3 alone, 36 bases in frame from the first base. CDR1 and CDR2 were assigned from the germline V gene (reference sequence) as DFQATT and SNEGSKA. The method was 5' RACE. TCRdb shows the sequencer as Illumina HiSeq 2500. A second about 7 to 11 cycle PCR used a sample-barcoded 5' primer and a J-beta primer mix. A unique molecular identifier was introduced onto each TCR beta cDNA molecule by a template-switch 5' adaptor carrying 12 random nucleotides. Each sample yielded at least 2.5 million CDR3-containing paired-end reads. First-strand cDNA synthesis was performed from all RNA using the Mint cDNA synthesis kit, with priming by a TRBC-specific oligonucleotide. Following uracil-DNA glycosylase treatment, all cDNA underwent a first 18-cycle PCR with the universal primers M1SS and BC2_uni_R. As for the original processing: Each sample was normalized by randomly selecting 1 million high-quality reads, each carrying a distinct molecular identifier. Reads sharing molecular identifiers were discarded rather than binned into consensus sequences. MiTCR, run with a Q25 quality threshold and the strictest error-elimination algorithm, handled CDR3 identification, clonotype clustering and error correction. A nonparametric unseen species model with Euler transformation was used to estimate lower-bound total TCR beta diversity. TCRdb took the public reads, trimmed them with fastp at Q25, ran MiXCR for clone calling and kept in-frame beta chains. Every CDR3 protein is listed once, alongside the most common genes and DNA of its rows. These V and J calls derive from TCRdb rather than the authors' analysis. This sample gives roughly 500,000 distinct CDR3 sequences in total; 27% of them show up just once. The ten largest clones add up to 18% of the sample.

In the case of this clonotype: What this receptor recognizes is not known. No base-level quality is on record; no much larger clone is a single base apart.

The sequenced sample consisted of blood. This clonotype was obtained from a woman in her seventies in good health. The chain couples TRBV20-1 to TRBJ2-1; perhaps TRBD1 is the D gene, with 6 bases matching. The tail of the sequence fits TRBJ2-7 better, so the J call may be wrong. This receptor carries the CDR3 CSARVGAGEQYF. The nucleotides are TGCAGTGCTAGAGTGGGGGCGGGTGAGCAGTACTTC.